This TCR beta chain was captured by sequencing in a study of cytomegalovirus exposure and HLA in healthy donors. Study-wide results and caveats: One later analysis reportedly identified an Asian-associated ancestry cluster that showed fewer N-insertions than the roughly 720-donor mean. Cytomegalovirus-associated status was assigned to approximately 160 TCR beta chains. An analysis that was carried out later associated some 17,000 TCR beta sequences with HLA alleles at 0.05 false discovery rate. Across donors, presence/absence analyses took sequencing depth to be roughly uniform.

In the PCR, 60 Vbeta and 13 Jbeta primers were used. The assay was immunoSEQ multiplex PCR, and TCRdb's table has in-frame clones only and misses some. Of roughly 140,000 clones in the sample, roughly 80% were seen once. From germline, CDR1 is MNHNS and CDR2 SASEGT. The CDR3 is 14 amino acids. The V gene end was trimmed by 5 bases and the J gene end by 10 bases; junction bases not matched to a gene: 12. To note about this clone: Antigen specificity is unknown.

V and J are TRBV6-1 and TRBJ1-1, with TRBD1 matching 8 bases. The receptor was isolated from a man aged 35-49 years in good health and CMV-seronegative. The sample taken for sequencing was PBMCs. The CDR3 here is CASSPTEAGGVAFF. The DNA of the CDR3 is TGTGCCAGCAGTCCGACCGAGGCAGGGGGCGTAGCTTTCTTT.